This T cell receptor beta chain stems from a study of somatic mutations in cytotoxic T cells in rheumatoid arthritis. Broader study findings: Statistical analysis of the slight TRBV07 underrepresentation in rheumatoid arthritis patients did not adjust for multiple comparisons.

Profiling relied on immunoSEQ multiplex PCR, and the TCRdb table lists in-frame clones only, not all of them. The data show around 29,000 clones, about 81% seen once. Trimming stripped 8 bases from V and 9 bases from J, with 23 bases between. The CDR3 spans 14 residues. The germline V gene has CDR1 LNHDA and CDR2 SQIVND (reference sequence). Comments on this clone: Its target is unknown.

Sample: CD8+ T cells sorted from blood. The origin of this receptor is an adult with rheumatoid arthritis. The chain joins TRBV19 to TRBJ2-7; a possible D gene is TRBD1 (6 bases). As DNA, the CDR3 is TGTGCCAGTTCAAGGGCACAGGGCCACGCAACGCAGTACTTC. This translates into CASSRAQGHATQYF.